Listed below are T cell receptor beta chains from one sample, sequenced in a study of blood T cell repertoires in COVID-19. Profiling relied on immunoSEQ multiplex PCR, and the TCRdb table lists in-frame clones only, not all of them. The table has 200,000 to 250,000 clones, 80% to 90% seen once; the top ten hold under 4%. The sample consisted of PBMCs or T cells enriched from blood (not recorded which). All receptors come from a woman between 40 and 55 years old with acute COVID-19. The CDR3 runs from the conserved cysteine through the conserved F or W. Each record gives: V gene, D gene, J gene, clone size, CDR3 protein, CDR3 DNA. D genes are given only for firm matches. Not every row has a clone size; where given, it reads once, few, many or a size class.

TRBV19	TRBD1	TRBJ1-2	.	CASSTGTGIYTF	TGTGCCAGTAGCACCGGGACAGGGATCTACACCTTC
TRBV2	TRBD2	TRBJ2-1	.	CASSGRSGGNEQFF	TGTGCCAGCAGTGGTAGGAGCGGGGGGAATGAGCAGTTCTTC
TRBV7-3	.	TRBJ2-1	.	CASSLEPSGSYNEQFF	TGTGCCAGCAGCTTAGAGCCTAGTGGTTCCTACAATGAGCAGTTCTTC
TRBV2	TRBD1	TRBJ1-5	.	CASSPLTGAAFYSNQPQHF	TGTGCCAGCAGTCCCTTGACAGGGGCAGCTTTCTATAGCAATCAGCCCCAGCATTTT
TRBV2	.	TRBJ2-7	.	CASHPGNVGEQYF	TGTGCCAGCCATCCAGGGAATGTTGGAGAGCAGTACTTC
TRBV11-2	.	TRBJ2-7	.	CASSLWQSSYEQYF	TGTGCCAGCAGCTTATGGCAAAGCTCCTACGAGCAGTACTTC
TRBV18	.	TRBJ2-7	.	CASSMQEADYEQYF	TGTGCCAGCTCTATGCAGGAGGCCGACTACGAGCAGTACTTC
TRBV7-9	TRBD2	TRBJ2-1	.	CASSSPAGGLRDEQFF	TGTGCCAGCAGCTCTCCAGCGGGGGGGCTTAGGGATGAGCAGTTCTTC
TRBV11-2	.	TRBJ1-3	.	CASSVGDTRNTIYF	TGTGCCAGCAGTGTGGGGGACACTCGAAACACCATATATTTT
TRBV13	.	TRBJ1-1	once	CASSLGLQLNTEAFF	TGTGCCAGCAGCTTAGGATTACAGTTGAACACTGAAGCTTTCTTT
TRBV2	TRBD1	TRBJ1-1	.	CANRTGRVTEAFF	TGTGCCAACCGGACAGGCAGAGTCACTGAAGCTTTCTTT
TRBV3-1/TRBV3-2	TRBD2	TRBJ2-5	.	CASSPGLGSGGGQETQYF	TGTGCCAGCAGCCCGGGGCTTGGTAGCGGGGGAGGCCAAGAGACCCAGTACTTC
TRBV6-5	TRBD1	TRBJ1-1	once	CASRWTGNTEAFF	TGTGCCAGCAGGTGGACAGGGAACACTGAAGCTTTCTTT
TRBV30	.	TRBJ1-2	.	CAWSVDIDGYTF	TGTGCCTGGAGTGTGGACATAGATGGCTACACCTTC
TRBV4-1	TRBD1	TRBJ1-2	once	CASSHRTGWMGGYTF	TGCGCCAGCAGCCACCGGACAGGGTGGATGGGCGGCTACACCTTC
TRBV12-3/TRBV12-4	TRBD1	TRBJ2-7	.	CASSPGQGYEQYF	TGTGCCAGCAGTCCGGGACAGGGCTACGAGCAGTACTTC
TRBV11-2	.	TRBJ1-1	.	CASSLDRSVWSYPEAFF	TGTGCCAGCAGCTTAGATCGGTCAGTTTGGAGTTACCCTGAAGCTTTCTTT
TRBV9	TRBD2	TRBJ2-2	.	CASSVSGGAGTGELFF	TGTGCCAGCAGCGTTAGCGGGGGGGCCGGCACCGGGGAGCTGTTTTTT
TRBV30	TRBD1	TRBJ1-1	.	CAWRGDRGPTEAFF	TGTGCCTGGAGGGGGGACAGGGGGCCCACTGAAGCTTTCTTT
TRBV12-3/TRBV12-4	.	TRBJ1-1	few	CASSWSVNTEAFF	TGTGCCAGCAGCTGGTCGGTGAACACTGAAGCTTTCTTT
TRBV19	.	TRBJ1-5	.	CASSIQGRGQPQHF	TGTGCCAGTAGTATTCAGGGGAGAGGGCAGCCCCAGCATTTT
TRBV5-5	TRBD2	TRBJ2-1	few	CASSLESGGRNEQFF	TGTGCCAGCAGCTTGGAGAGCGGGGGGCGCAATGAGCAGTTCTTC
TRBV3-1/TRBV3-2	TRBD2	TRBJ2-2	.	CASSQARLAGHTGELFF	TGTGCCAGCAGCCAAGCTAGACTAGCGGGTCACACCGGGGAGCTGTTTTTT
TRBV3-1/TRBV3-2	.	TRBJ1-5	.	CASSLQYSNQPQHF	TGTGCCAGCAGCCTTCAGTATAGCAATCAGCCCCAGCATTTT
TRBV4-1	.	TRBJ2-1	.	CASSQDPLPAGLDYNEQFF	TGCGCCAGCAGCCAAGATCCCCTACCAGCGGGCCTAGACTACAATGAGCAGTTCTTC
TRBV2	TRBD1	TRBJ2-3	.	CASSGTGVTDTQYF	TGTGCCAGCAGTGGGACAGGAGTAACAGATACGCAGTATTTT
TRBV4-1	TRBD1	TRBJ1-2	.	CASSQPDRGDGYTF	TGCGCCAGCAGCCAACCTGACAGGGGGGATGGCTACACCTTC
TRBV27	.	TRBJ2-2	once	CASSWQVNTGELFF	TGTGCCAGCAGTTGGCAGGTGAACACCGGGGAGCTGTTTTTT
TRBV2	.	TRBJ1-1	.	CAPKREVGEAFF	TGTGCCCCTAAAAGGGAGGTGGGTGAAGCTTTCTTT
TRBV2	.	TRBJ1-1	few	CATKGAGQLNTEAFF	TGTGCCACAAAAGGAGCAGGACAGTTGAACACTGAAGCTTTCTTT
TRBV4-1	TRBD1	TRBJ1-1	.	CASSQVNRGNTEAFF	TGCGCCAGCAGCCAAGTGAACAGGGGGAACACTGAAGCTTTCTTT
TRBV7-9	.	TRBJ2-7	.	CASSPPSGGSGEQYF	TGTGCCAGCAGCCCCCCCAGCGGCGGTTCGGGCGAGCAGTACTTC
TRBV29-1	TRBD2	TRBJ2-1	.	CSALSGEQVNEQFF	TGCAGCGCCTTGAGCGGGGAGCAGGTAAATGAGCAGTTCTTC
TRBV3-1/TRBV3-2	TRBD2	TRBJ2-7	.	CASSRLAEYEQYF	TGTGCCAGCAGCCGACTAGCGGAATACGAGCAGTACTTC
TRBV6-5	TRBD2	TRBJ2-1	.	CASSPAGGSVNEQFF	TGTGCCAGCAGTCCAGCGGGGGGATCGGTGAATGAGCAGTTCTTC
TRBV9	.	TRBJ1-4	few	CASSDPQGGSEKLFF	TGTGCCAGCAGCGACCCACAGGGAGGGTCAGAAAAACTGTTTTTT
TRBV16	TRBD1	TRBJ1-5	.	CASSPLQTGNQPQHF	TGTGCCAGCAGCCCACTCCAGACAGGGAACCAGCCCCAGCATTTT
TRBV5-4	.	TRBJ2-1	.	CASSPAGPGREQFF	TGTGCCAGCAGCCCGGCGGGGCCAGGACGGGAGCAGTTCTTC
TRBV4-2	.	TRBJ2-1	.	CASSQDQGSGSYNEQFF	TGTGCCAGCAGCCAAGACCAAGGTAGCGGATCCTACAATGAGCAGTTCTTC
TRBV3-1/TRBV3-2	.	TRBJ1-5	.	CASSPGSYSNQPQHF	TGTGCCAGCAGCCCGGGAAGTTATAGCAATCAGCCCCAGCATTTT
TRBV5-5	.	TRBJ1-1	.	CASSLRGVGAFF	TGTGCCAGCAGCTTAAGGGGCGTAGGTGCTTTCTTT
TRBV19	TRBD2	TRBJ2-1	.	CASSMAPGLAGGQVNEQFF	TGTGCCAGTAGTATGGCCCCGGGACTAGCGGGGGGGCAGGTGAATGAGCAGTTCTTC
TRBV11-2	.	TRBJ2-7	.	CASSFPGTPYEQYF	TGTGCCAGCAGCTTCCCCGGGACACCCTACGAGCAGTACTTC
TRBV6-5	.	TRBJ2-7	.	CASSSATVWGSYEQYF	TGTGCCAGCAGTTCCGCGACAGTCTGGGGCTCCTACGAGCAGTACTTC
TRBV5-5	TRBD1	TRBJ2-6	.	CASRGQRPSGANVLTF	TGTGCCAGCCGGGGACAGCGGCCCTCTGGGGCCAACGTCCTGACTTTC
TRBV5-4	TRBD1	TRBJ1-5	.	CASSQTSGTDYAQPQHF	TGTGCCAGCAGCCAAACATCGGGGACAGATTATGCTCAGCCCCAGCATTTT
TRBV2	.	TRBJ1-5	.	CASRRYSNQPQHF	TGTGCCAGCAGGCGATATAGCAATCAGCCCCAGCATTTT
TRBV18	.	TRBJ1-1	.	CASSELDTNTEAFF	TGTGCCAGCTCCGAACTAGATACGAACACTGAAGCTTTCTTT
TRBV6-6	.	TRBJ2-7	.	CASSSNRDEQYF	TGTGCCAGCAGTTCCAACAGGGACGAGCAGTACTTC
TRBV18	.	TRBJ2-5	.	CASSRPSELQETQYF	TGTGCCAGCTCACGGCCTAGCGAACTCCAAGAGACCCAGTACTTC
TRBV30	TRBD2	TRBJ2-1	.	CAWGAKTSGVKNEQFF	TGTGCCTGGGGAGCAAAGACTAGCGGGGTAAAAAATGAGCAGTTCTTC
TRBV12-5	TRBD1	TRBJ1-3	once	CASGIQGYQSGNTIYF	TGTGCTAGTGGTATACAGGGGTACCAATCTGGAAACACCATATATTTT
TRBV5-1	.	TRBJ1-6	.	CASSLFSGVIDPGGSDGSPLHF	TGCGCCAGCAGCTTGTTCAGTGGGGTAATAGACCCCGGAGGGTCGGACGGTTCACCCCTCCACTTT
TRBV7-9	TRBD2	TRBJ2-1	.	CASSLGAGGYNEQFF	TGTGCCAGCAGCTTAGGGGCGGGGGGATACAATGAGCAGTTCTTC
TRBV12-3/TRBV12-4	TRBD1	TRBJ1-2	.	CASRRGLNYGYTF	TGTGCCAGTCGCAGGGGGCTGAACTATGGCTACACCTTC